The 10 T cell receptor beta chains below come from one sample, sequenced in a study of shared clonotypes between healthy human individuals. TCRdb's table, derived via immunoSEQ multiplex PCR, lists solely in-frame clones and lacks some. The table lists about 110,000 clones, 55% to 70% of them singletons, with over 20% in the top ten. Sequenced material: memory CD8+ T cells sorted from blood. The subset was: CD45RO+ cells pooled with CCR7-negative TemRA cells. The receptors here all came from a woman in her thirties in good health.

This clone was counted once. The chain links TRBV5-6 to TRBJ2-7; TRBD2 aligns across 8 bases. The CDR3 totals 16 residues. The J segment lost 2 bases and the V segment lost 0 bases, leaving 7 bases of the junction unmatched. Germline assignment: CDR1 SGHDT and CDR2 YYEEEE. CDR3 sequence (DNA): TGTGCCAGCAGCTTGGGGTTAGCGGGATCCACCTACGAGCAGTACTTC. Translated, it gives CASSLGLAGSTYEQYF.

The V gene is TRBV28, the J gene TRBJ1-1; a possible D gene is TRBD1 (5 bases). The V end lost 4 bases, the J end lost 4 bases, and 25 bases lay between the germline ends. Germline V gene data show CDR1 as MDHEN and CDR2 as SYDVKM. The CDR3 covers 18 residues. The CDR3 sequence is CASSSLGPMEGVGTEAFF. In nucleotides, the CDR3 is TGTGCCAGCAGTTCCCTCGGACCGATGGAAGGGGTGGGCACTGAAGCTTTCTTT.

V gene TRBV19 combines with J gene TRBJ2-7, with 9 bases lining up with TRBD2. J lost 2 bases, V lost 6 bases, and 5 bases had no gene match. The CDR3 is 14 amino acids. Germline lookup yields CDR1 LNHDA and CDR2 SQIVND (reference sequence). CDR3 sequence reads: CASRQTSGTYEQYF. As DNA, the CDR3 is TGTGCCAGTAGGCAGACTAGCGGAACCTACGAGCAGTACTTC. Full variable domain (missing parts from reference TRBV19 and TRBJ2-7): DGGITQSPKYLFRKEGQNVTLSCEQNLNHDAMYWYRQDPGQGLRLIYYSQIVNDFQKGDIAEGYSVSREKKESFPLTVTSAQKNPTAFYLCASRQTSGTYEQYFGPGTRLTVT.

The rearrangement uses TRBV10-2 and TRBJ2-7; 7 bases are a match to TRBD1. V shed 8 bases and J 3 bases; nucleotides not matched to a gene: 4. CDR1 and CDR2 from the germline V gene are WSHSY and SAAADI. This CDR3 spans 12 amino acids. CDR3 nucleotide sequence: TGCGCCAGCGGGCCAGGGGGCTACGAGCAGTACTTC. Protein sequence: CASGPGGYEQYF.

V is TRBV2 and J is TRBJ2-2; 10 bases are a match to TRBD1. The ends lost 6 bases at V and 6 bases at J; junction bases unmatched: 10. Germline CDR1 SNHLY, CDR2 FYNNEI. The CDR3 contains 16 residues. The CDR3 DNA reads as TGTGCCAGCAGAAGACAGGGGGCGCGAATGGCCGGGGAGCTGTTTTTT. Its translation is CASRRQGARMAGELFF.

The CDR3 DNA is TGTGCCAGCAGCGAGGGCCTAGGGGGCTCAACGTACCAAGAGACCCAGTACTTC. The encoded protein is CASSEGLGGSTYQETQYF. This chain joins TRBV9 and TRBJ2-5; 7 bases match TRBD1. Trimming removed 3 bases from V and 0 bases from J; junction bases left unmatched: 14. The CDR3 length is 18 residues. The V gene's germline CDR1 is SGDLS and CDR2 YYNGEE.

A few counts support this clone. J is TRBJ1-5 and V is TRBV19; tentative D call: TRBD1 (5 bases). The V and J ends lost 3 bases and 2 bases respectively, with 17 bases between them. Germline lookup yields CDR1 LNHDA and CDR2 SQIVND (reference sequence). This CDR3 is built from 17 residues. Here the CDR3 DNA reads TGTGCCAGTAGTATGAATAATGGTGGCAGGGGCAATCAGCCCCAGCATTTT. Encoded protein: CASSMNNGGRGNQPQHF. The full variable domain, in which reference TRBV19 and TRBJ1-5 provide the parts outside the CDR3, is DGGITQSPKYLFRKEGQNVTLSCEQNLNHDAMYWYRQDPGQGLRLIYYSQIVNDFQKGDIAEGYSVSREKKESFPLTVTSAQKNPTAFYLCASSMNNGGRGNQPQHFGDGTRLSIL.

This clone turned up a few times. This chain connects TRBV25-1 to TRBJ2-7, with 7 bases aligning to TRBD1. The CDR3 extends over 14 amino acids. J gave up 2 bases and V 3 bases, and 4 bases lay outside the gene matches. Germline CDR1 and CDR2: MGHDK and SYGVNS. In nucleotides, the CDR3 is TGTGCCAGCAGTGACGGGACAGACACCTACGAGCAGTACTTC. Protein: CASSDGTDTYEQYF.

Comments on this clone: An end of the junction does not agree with germline; a read error may underlie this. This chain links TRBV7-9 with TRBJ2-7; TRBD2 matches at 7 bases. Germline assignment: CDR1 SEHNR and CDR2 FQNEAQ (reference sequence). The CDR3 loop spans 13 amino acids. CDR3 amino acids: CASTTTSSDEQYF. CDR3 DNA sequence: TGTGCCAGCACCACGACTAGCTCCGACGAGCAGTACTTC.

The chain links TRBV6-6 to TRBJ2-7; no definite D call. Germline values: CDR1 MNHNY, CDR2 SVGAGI (reference sequence). The CDR3 runs to 12 residues. V was pared by 2 bases and J by 9 bases, with 11 bases between. The CDR3 DNA sequence: TGTGCCAGCAGTTACCCTCTCATGAGGCAGTACTTC. Encoded protein: CASSYPLMRQYF.